This T cell receptor beta chain was profiled in a study of OX40 agonist ivuxolimab in advanced cancers. Whole-study findings and limits: Individuals who were partial responders at 0.1-3.0 mg/kg had clonal expansion that ranked among the lowest.

In the case of this clone: The target antigen is unknown. The same CDR3 also results from other DNA sequences found in this sample.

Measured with immunoSEQ multiplex PCR; TCRdb has only the in-frame clones, and not every one. The sample yields 12,000 to 15,000 clones, around 76% seen once. CDR3 length equals 13 residues. Germline-derived CDR1 and CDR2 are SGDLS and YYNGEE. V shed 5 bases, J shed 6 bases, and the junction held 6 bases outside the gene matches. The source of this sequence is an adult with an advanced solid tumor such as melanoma, head and neck, liver or kidney cancer. J is TRBJ1-2 and V is TRBV9, with TRBD1 identical over 8 bases. This sample comprised CD4+ or CD8+ T cells sorted from blood, obtained in a trial of the OX40 agonist ivuxolimab. CDR3 bases: TGTGCCAGCAGTGCCGACAGGGGCGATGGCTACACCTTC. It is translated as CASSADRGDGYTF.